These 9 T cell receptor beta chains were sequenced from one sample in a study of breast tumors, draining lymph nodes, adjacent tissues. Samples came from axillary lymph nodes draining the breast cancer. One entry per CDR3 protein results from TCRdb running MiXCR on the multiplex PCR reads. Among about 180,000 distinct CDR3 sequences, about 34% were seen once, and the ten largest hold about 3.8%. Sample: axillary lymph node tissue. The receptors here all came from a female donor with breast cancer. Some clones in this sample may be carry-over from other donors' samples.

This clonotype was picked up many times. V is TRBV3-1 and J is TRBJ2-2; no clear D gene. Germline assignment: CDR1 LGHDT and CDR2 YNNKEL (reference sequence). The CDR3 has 15 amino acids. V was pared by 2 bases and J by 3 bases, with 10 bases between. In DNA, the CDR3 is TGTGCCAGCAGCCAAAGACGGAGCTACACCGGGGAGCTGTTTTTT. It codes for CASSQRRSYTGELFF.

The sample holds many counts of this clonotype. The V gene is TRBV14, the J gene TRBJ2-3, with D possibly matching TRBD1 (6 bases). Trimming shortened V by 5 bases and J by 3 bases, and 18 bases separated the two germline ends. CDR3 size: 16 residues. Germline V gene data show CDR1 as SGHDN and CDR2 as FVKESK. The CDR3 DNA sequence: TGTGCCAGCAGCAGAGGTACAGGGACAAGAACAGATACGCAGTATTTT. This codes for CASSRGTGTRTDTQYF.

This clonotype was seen at least ten times. The J gene is TRBJ2-3, the V gene TRBV7-9, with 7 bases fitting TRBD2. V lost 7 bases to trimming and J lost 1 base; unmatched junction nucleotides: 5. Germline V lookup: CDR1 SEHNR, CDR2 FQNEAQ (reference sequence). The length of the CDR3 is 14 residues. The CDR3 loop is CASTAGVRTDTQYF. DNA for the CDR3: TGTGCCAGCACGGCGGGGGTACGCACAGATACGCAGTATTTT.

This clonotype was seen many times. V and J are TRBV3-1 and TRBJ2-3; TRBD2 aligns across 11 bases. This CDR3 region has 17 residues. V lost 3 bases, J lost 4 bases, and 9 bases stayed unmatched. Germline CDR1 is LGHDT and CDR2 is YNNKEL (reference sequence). The CDR3 DNA sequence: TGTGCCAGCAGCCATCGCAAGACTAGCGGGGTTGCAGATACGCAGTATTTT. Translation gives CASSHRKTSGVADTQYF.

The chain links TRBV10-3 to TRBJ1-2; D is undetermined. Germline V CDR1 and CDR2: ENHRY, SYGVKD. Trimming cost V 3 bases and J 2 bases, with 4 bases left between them. The CDR3 has 12 residues. CDR3 bases: TGTGCCATCAGTGAAGGAAACTATGGCTACACCTTC. Encoded protein: CAISEGNYGYTF.

This clonotype was seen at least ten times. The chain has TRBV13 and TRBJ2-1, with 11 bases fitting TRBD2. The CDR3 totals 16 residues. V gave up 4 bases and J gave up 4 bases; unmatched junction bases: 6. Germline loops: CDR1 PRHDT, CDR2 FYEKMQ (reference sequence). The CDR3 loop reads CASSSPGLAVYNEQFF. In nucleotides, the CDR3 is TGTGCCAGCAGCTCACCGGGACTAGCGGTGTACAATGAGCAGTTCTTC.

The chain joins TRBV20-1 to TRBJ2-1; either TRBD1 or TRBD2 may fit D (5 bases each). Germline V gives CDR1 DFQATT, CDR2 SNEGSKA (reference sequence). Trimming removed 4 bases from V and 6 bases from J, with 16 bases in between. The CDR3 consists of 14 residues. CDR3: CSAIRDLGTNEQFF. CDR3 DNA sequence: TGCAGTGCTATACGGGACCTAGGCACCAATGAGCAGTTCTTC.

Comment on this clonotype: The CDR3 ends on some other residue instead of the conserved phenylalanine or tryptophan, so this is likely a read error. The limits of the CDR3 on the DNA are not certain, so only TCRdb's listed CDR3 is given. This chain uses TRBV6-1 with TRBJ2-5. CDR1 is MNHNS and CDR2 is SASEGT in the germline V gene. The CDR3 is 9 amino acids in total, end residues counted. This CDR3 is CASSEVDRI.

This clonotype was observed many times. The chain joins TRBV7-6 to TRBJ2-7; TRBD2 matches at 9 bases. V shed 4 bases, J shed 6 bases, and the junction held 7 bases outside the gene matches. Germline V gene data show CDR1 as SGHVS and CDR2 as FNYEAQ. The CDR3 sequence is 14 residues long. This CDR3 is CASSSRGGAGEQYF. The DNA for the CDR3 is TGTGCCAGCAGCTCACGCGGGGGGGCAGGCGAGCAGTACTTC.